This T cell receptor (beta chain) comes out of a study of metastatic and nonmetastatic thyroid tumors. Overall study: From malignant and benign thyroid patients, repertoires in blood and in tumor or nodule tissue were compared.

Looked up from germline, CDR1 is SGHKS and CDR2 is YYEKEE (reference sequence). The CDR3 loop spans 14 amino acids. Per the study methods: A papillary thyroid cancer distant-metastasis classifier was built from CDR3 differences across clinicopathological groups. TCRdb redid the clone calls on the PCR reads using MiXCR. TCRdb's processing, not the study's, gives the V and J calls here. The sample comprises approximately 30,000 clones, around a sixth of which are singletons, and roughly 7% rests with the top ten. No patient received treatment before thyroid surgery. This clone was found many times. An end of the junction differs from the germline gene, which may be a read error. Within the sample, other DNA sequences also encode this same CDR3.

This clonotype was obtained from a female donor with papillary thyroid cancer or a benign thyroid nodule (not recorded which). Some clones in this sample may be carry-over from other donors' samples. The chain carries TRBV5-5 and TRBJ1-1; unclear D gene. The sequenced sample was blood. Here the CDR3 reads CASSRHTNDAEAFF. CDR3 coding DNA: TGTGCCAGCAGTCGGCACACAAACGACGCTGAAGCCTTCTTT.